Listed below are T cell receptor beta chains from one sample, sequenced in a study of T cell repertoires in cytomegalovirus infection. No cognate antigen is known for these TCRs. A single record per CDR3 protein comes from TCRdb applying MiXCR to the reads. The profile shows under 150,000 distinct CDR3 sequences, under 35% of them singletons. The sequenced sample was CD8+ T cells from cultured PBMCs, obtained from culture after CMV antigen stimulation. These receptors came from a human donor in good health (CMV status not recorded). Some clones in this sample may be carry-over from other donors' samples. Both conserved end residues are part of each CDR3. D genes are given only for firm matches. Clone size is given for some rows only: seen once, a few or many times, or a class if the clone is expanded.

TRBV28	15	TRBJ2-3	few	NA	CASSFEEQNTDTQYF	TGTGCCAGCAGTTTCGAGGAACAGAACACAGATACGCAGTATTTT
TRBV12-3/TRBV12-4	14	TRBJ1-5	NA	TRBD1	CASRLQGANLPQHF	TGTGCCAGCAGACTTCAGGGGGCGAATCTGCCCCAGCATTTT
TRBV4-3	16	TRBJ2-1	NA	NA	CASSQLAGGELDEQFF	TGCGCCAGCAGCCAACTGGCAGGGGGGGAGCTCGATGAGCAGTTCTTC
TRBV13	13	TRBJ1-1	few	TRBD1	CASSGDSYTEAFF	TGTGCCAGCAGCGGGGACAGCTACACTGAAGCTTTCTTT
TRBV4-1	21	TRBJ2-2	few	TRBD2	CASSQKFGTSGTRPNTGELFF	TGCGCCAGCAGCCAAAAGTTTGGGACTAGCGGGACTCGACCGAACACCGGGGAGCTGTTTTTT
TRBV7-2	18	TRBJ2-5	NA	TRBD2	CASSPRSQSGGLQETQYF	TGTGCCAGCAGCCCACGGTCGCAGAGCGGGGGCCTCCAAGAGACCCAGTACTTC
TRBV20-1	15	TRBJ2-1	NA	NA	CSARGVRSSYNEQFF	TGCAGTGCTAGAGGTGTCAGGAGCTCCTACAATGAGCAGTTCTTC
TRBV7-9	13	TRBJ2-7	NA	TRBD2	CASSRGLAREQYF	TGTGCCAGCAGCAGGGGACTAGCGCGCGAGCAGTACTTC
TRBV5-1	14	TRBJ2-7	NA	NA	CASSLGRGGNEQYF	TGCGCCAGCAGCTTGGGAAGAGGGGGGAACGAGCAGTACTTC
TRBV7-9	13	TRBJ1-2	NA	NA	CASSLEGTYGYTF	TGTGCCAGCAGCTTAGAGGGGACCTATGGCTACACCTTC
TRBV7-9	14	TRBJ1-1	few	NA	CASSLNSENTEAFF	TGTGCCAGCAGCTTAAACAGCGAGAACACTGAAGCTTTCTTT
TRBV2	18	TRBJ1-2	NA	NA	CASKNTVVSAESQYGYTF	TGTGCCAGCAAAAATACAGTTGTCTCCGCAGAATCCCAATATGGCTACACCTTC
TRBV7-8	15	TRBJ2-3	many	NA	CASATAVGGTDTQYF	TGTGCCAGCGCCACAGCGGTGGGGGGCACAGATACGCAGTATTTT
TRBV5-1	18	TRBJ2-6	NA	TRBD1	CASSLLSQGVSGANVLTF	TGCGCCAGCAGCTTGCTAAGTCAGGGGGTTTCTGGGGCCAACGTCCTGACTTTC
TRBV28	16	TRBJ2-5	NA	TRBD2	CASSPTSGGVLYTQYF	TGTGCCAGCAGCCCCACTAGCGGGGGCGTCCTGTACACCCAGTACTTC
TRBV7-6	15	TRBJ1-5	NA	NA	CASSSNRATNQPQHF	TGTGCCAGCAGCTCAAACCGGGCCACCAATCAGCCCCAGCATTTT
TRBV7-6	12	TRBJ2-1	few	NA	CASSPTGYEQFF	TGTGCCAGCAGCCCCACAGGTTATGAGCAGTTCTTC
TRBV19	14	TRBJ2-3	NA	NA	CASNPLDRPDTQYF	TGTGCCAGCAATCCCCTTGACAGACCAGATACGCAGTATTTT
TRBV12-3/TRBV12-4	15	TRBJ2-7	few	TRBD1	CASSLGTATWYEQYF	TGTGCCAGCAGTCTAGGGACAGCTACCTGGTACGAGCAGTACTTC
TRBV7-8	11	TRBJ2-1	NA	TRBD1	CATQGLDEQFF	TGTGCCACACAGGGGTTGGATGAGCAGTTCTTC
TRBV28	18	TRBJ2-2	few	NA	CASSLDRRGQMGTGELFF	TGTGCCAGCAGTCTGGACAGAAGGGGTCAGATGGGCACCGGGGAGCTGTTTTTT
TRBV29-1	10	TRBJ2-1	NA	NA	CSGGDYEQFF	TGCAGCGGGGGGGACTATGAGCAGTTCTTC
TRBV4-1	14	TRBJ1-2	once	NA	CASSQDVAGRGYTF	TGCGCCAGCAGCCAAGATGTGGCGGGTCGGGGCTACACCTTC
TRBV19	14	TRBJ1-1	NA	NA	CASSTGTQNTEAFF	TGTGCCAGTAGTACGGGTACACAAAACACTGAAGCTTTCTTT
TRBV20-1	15	TRBJ2-7	NA	TRBD2	CSASPTSGAPYEQYF	TGCAGTGCTTCCCCTACTAGCGGGGCCCCCTACGAGCAGTACTTC
TRBV6-2/TRBV6-3	13	TRBJ1-2	NA	NA	CASSYPLRDGYTF	TGTGCCAGCAGTTACCCACTGAGGGACGGCTACACCTTC
TRBV6-1	14	TRBJ2-3	NA	NA	CASRQTSSDDTQYF	TGTGCCAGCAGGCAGACTAGTTCAGACGATACGCAGTATTTT
TRBV4-3	15	TRBJ2-2	few	TRBD2	CASSQDGGGGGELFF	TGCGCCAGCAGCCAAGACGGCGGGGGGGGAGGGGAGCTGTTTTTT
TRBV6-1	16	TRBJ2-7	NA	NA	CASSEVARWGNYEQYF	TGTGCCAGCAGTGAAGTAGCCCGTTGGGGGAACTACGAGCAGTACTTC
TRBV27	14	TRBJ2-1	NA	TRBD2	CASTSGYASNEQFF	TGTGCCTCAACTAGCGGTTACGCGTCCAATGAGCAGTTCTTC
TRBV7-8	16	TRBJ2-3	many	NA	CASSYPEGLGADTQYF	TGTGCCAGCAGCTACCCTGAGGGCTTGGGCGCAGATACGCAGTATTTT
TRBV7-2	15	TRBJ2-3	many	TRBD2	CASSSSGGLTDTQYF	TGTGCCAGCAGCTCGAGCGGGGGGCTCACAGATACGCAGTATTTT
TRBV4-3	19	TRBJ1-6	few	TRBD1	CASSQVWDRVSSYNSPLHF	TGCGCCAGCAGCCAAGTCTGGGACAGGGTCAGCTCCTATAATTCACCCCTCCACTTT
TRBV9	17	TRBJ2-3	NA	NA	CASSGGTYVSSTDTQYF	TGTGCCAGCAGCGGCGGGACTTACGTCTCTAGCACAGATACGCAGTATTTT
TRBV4-3	17	TRBJ1-3	NA	NA	CASSQDTGGAFGNTIYF	TGCGCCAGCAGCCAAGACACGGGGGGCGCATTTGGAAACACCATATATTTT
TRBV7-2	13	TRBJ2-7	many	NA	CASSFVGPGEQYF	TGTGCCAGCAGCTTCGTGGGCCCGGGCGAGCAGTACTTC
TRBV4-2	17	TRBJ1-2	NA	NA	CASSQPLKTGGDYGYTF	TGTGCCAGCAGCCAACCACTCAAGACGGGGGGTGACTATGGCTACACCTTC
TRBV6-1	13	TRBJ2-7	NA	NA	CASSDLRGGEQYF	TGTGCCAGCAGTGATTTGAGGGGGGGCGAGCAGTACTTC
TRBV29-1	13	TRBJ1-6	many	NA	CSVTTTGNSPLHF	TGCAGCGTGACTACGACAGGCAATTCACCCCTCCACTTT
TRBV25-1	16	TRBJ2-5	few	TRBD2	CASSEWTSGGGETQYF	TGTGCCAGCAGTGAATGGACTAGCGGGGGAGGGGAGACCCAGTACTTC
TRBV29-1	15	TRBJ2-7	NA	TRBD1	CSVEVGQEAPYEQYF	TGCAGCGTTGAAGTCGGACAGGAGGCTCCCTACGAGCAGTACTTC
TRBV12-5	16	TRBJ1-3	NA	NA	CASALRGDYSGNTIYF	TGTGCTAGTGCCCTTAGGGGGGACTACTCTGGAAACACCATATATTTT
TRBV6-2/TRBV6-3	15	TRBJ1-2	NA	NA	CASSYGEARRRGYTF	TGTGCCAGCAGTTACGGAGAGGCACGTCGGAGGGGCTACACCTTC
TRBV19	15	TRBJ2-1	NA	NA	CASSIFGVSYNEQFF	TGTGCCAGTAGTATCTTTGGGGTCTCCTACAATGAGCAGTTCTTC
TRBV19	14	TRBJ1-1	few	NA	CASSIGLGDTEAFF	TGTGCCAGTAGTATCGGCTTGGGGGACACTGAAGCTTTCTTT
TRBV7-9	14	TRBJ1-1	NA	NA	CASSLEVVNTEAFF	TGTGCCAGCAGCTTGGAGGTAGTGAACACTGAAGCTTTCTTT
TRBV7-2	15	TRBJ2-7	NA	NA	CASSLYAGEGYEQYF	TGTGCCAGCAGCTTATACGCGGGCGAAGGGTACGAGCAGTACTTC
TRBV19	18	TRBJ1-5	NA	NA	CASRGPTGNYLSNQPQHF	TGTGCCAGTAGGGGCCCTACAGGGAACTATCTAAGCAATCAGCCCCAGCATTTT
TRBV4-3	13	TRBJ2-1	many	NA	CASSPPGGDEQFF	TGCGCCAGCAGCCCCCCTGGGGGTGATGAGCAGTTCTTC
TRBV15	16	TRBJ2-1	few	TRBD1	CATSRDLGQGAGEQFF	TGTGCCACCAGCAGAGATCTAGGACAGGGGGCAGGGGAGCAGTTCTTC
TRBV4-1	15	TRBJ1-1	few	NA	CASSQDSQGFTEAFF	TGCGCCAGCAGCCAAGATTCTCAGGGGTTCACTGAAGCTTTCTTT
TRBV6-2/TRBV6-3	20	TRBJ1-5	few	TRBD1	CASSTLPPSYRGAPQSAQHF	TGTGCCAGCAGTACCCTCCCCCCCTCGTACAGGGGGGCCCCGCAATCAGCCCAGCATTTT
TRBV12-3/TRBV12-4	15	TRBJ2-7	NA	TRBD1	CASSPNRQGVDEQYF	TGTGCCAGCAGTCCAAACCGACAGGGGGTTGACGAGCAGTACTTC
TRBV7-2	19	TRBJ2-7	NA	TRBD2	CASSLGHLGLAGGQAEQYF	TGTGCCAGCAGCTTAGGACACCTGGGACTAGCGGGGGGGCAGGCCGAGCAGTACTTC
TRBV12-5	15	TRBJ1-6	NA	TRBD1	CASGFLTGGNSPLHF	TGTGCTAGTGGTTTTCTGACAGGGGGGAATTCACCCCTCCACTTT
TRBV2	14	TRBJ1-4	NA	TRBD1	CASSERGGREKLFF	TGTGCCAGCAGTGAACGAGGGGGCAGGGAAAAACTGTTTTTT
TRBV6-5	18	TRBJ2-3	many	NA	CASSYSRGGVPIGDTQYF	TGTGCCAGCAGTTACTCGAGGGGGGGGGTGCCGATAGGGGATACGCAGTATTTT
TRBV2	12	TRBJ1-2	once	TRBD1	CASPDRDYGYTF	TGTGCCAGCCCCGACAGGGACTATGGCTACACCTTC